The present entry profiles one T cell receptor beta chain with its context. Its antigen is not yet known. No quality values exist for individual bases; no much larger clone is one base distant. The data stem from a study of multiple sclerosis patients with progressive multifocal leukoencephalopathy (dated by TCRdb to between 2018 and 2021). Study-wide context: The study examined peripheral T and B cells of MS patients who developed PML (4 under natalizumab, 1 after alemtuzumab) and treated patients who did not. The goal of the study was to detect any JC virus-specific or public T-cell expansions that arose at the time of PML onset. Longitudinal follow-up was performed in two natalizumab-treated patients who later developed PML, from before therapy through 6 and 12 months to PML onset. Results the study describes overall, beyond this receptor: At the time PML developed, no common TRBV or TRBJ gene usage or preferential TRBV-TRBJ pairings were detected. Most PML patients had lower normalized Shannon entropy, suggesting less diverse TRB repertoires, while values in the natalizumab-treated controls sat near 1. Although TRB clones above 0.5% frequency turned up only in PML patients, the clones expanded at PML onset were already present before and during natalizumab therapy. Only peripheral blood was analyzed, although cerebrospinal fluid or brain lymphocytes might be more informative for natalizumab-associated PML. Given the small, descriptive cohort, it remained unclear whether the study findings reflect JC virus infection or general immunocompromise.

TRB CDR3 regions were amplified from genomic DNA with the immunoSEQ two-step multiplex PCR at survey-level depth. Synthetic inline TR CDR3 controls covering all V-J pairings were spiked into each PCR to estimate template counts and remove amplification bias. Reads were processed so that amplification and sequencing bias were reduced, and quantification was performed against synthetic TR CDR3 analogs. The authors' pipeline ran thus. Raw data were processed in ImmunoSEQ Analyzer, with out-of-frame sequences and CDR3s containing stop codons removed, and gene names were assigned according to IMGT nomenclature. Normalized Shannon entropy, defined as 1 minus Pielou's evenness, was used to summarize repertoire diversity. Only TRB sequences sharing the V gene, the J gene and the CDR3 were counted as identical. Public PML clonotypes were CDR3s shared by two or more PML-onset samples but absent earlier, in controls, and in public databases. Positional CDR3 amino acid composition was analyzed in Skylign with the observed count method. TCRdb stores this immuneACCESS table with in-frame sequences only. Part of the clones is absent; in the studies checked, under half of the shortfall reflects unresolved V genes, and no reason is known for the rest. V and J calls plus clone size are reproduced from that table; the DNA served to infer D and trimming. The sample table records some 30,000 clones; around 85% of these occur just once. The ten largest clones represent under 15% of the sample.

In the germline V gene, CDR1 corresponds to LGHNA and CDR2 to YSLEER. The CDR3 runs 17 amino acids, cysteine and phenylalanine included. Left in the record is the CDR3 DNA by itself, 51 bases read in frame from the first base. The junction shows trimming of 0 bases on V and 1 base on J, and the gene matches do not reach 9 bases of it. Interpreted using the paper, the time point label stands for: time of PML onset. The sample's treatment or condition label, in plain terms: on natalizumab therapy at sampling. Diagnosis of PML was based on clinical and MRI findings and confirmed by finding JC virus DNA in cerebrospinal fluid. In the natalizumab-treated patients, PML was found to develop after between about 15 and 60 months of natalizumab therapy. Every listed patient had earlier received interferon beta, and every PML patient was female. Blood samples at T3 were obtained at the time of PML onset. Isolation of peripheral blood mononuclear cells was performed by Ficoll-Hypaque density gradient centrifugation.

The rearranged segments are TRBV4-3 and TRBJ2-7; 7 bases in the middle match TRBD2. The TCR sequence derives from a woman in her 30s with progressive multifocal leukoencephalopathy. The sequencing used PBMCs, collected from a patient treated with natalizumab. CDR3 reads: CASSQDHTQRGSYEQYF. The DNA sequence is as follows: TGCGCCAGCAGCCAAGATCATACCCAGCGGGGTTCCTACGAGCAGTACTTC.